The rows below give T cell receptor beta chains drawn from one sample of a study of T-cell memory formation after mild COVID-19. TCRdb re-called the 5' RACE reads through MiXCR, storing one row per CDR3 protein. The data hold 100,000 to 130,000 distinct CDR3 sequences, with 13% to 15% observed a single time. Sequencing was carried out using PBMCs or a T cell subset sorted from them (not recorded which). Source of these receptors: a man between 18 and 35 years old who had mild COVID-19 (a few samples of this study predate the infection). Cell type and time point are not known. The CDR3 runs from the conserved cysteine through the conserved F or W. The order of the fields is CDR3 DNA, CDR3 protein, J gene, V gene, CDR3 length, clone size, D gene. The D gene is left open where the match is weak. Part of the rows lack a size; the others show once, few, many or a class for expanded clones.

DNA: TGTGCCAGCAGCGTAAAGAGGCTAGCGGGGGGCTTCGCGAACACCGGGGAGCTGTTTTTT
CDR3: CASSVKRLAGGFANTGELFF
J: TRBJ2-2
V: TRBV9
length: 20
size: .
D: TRBD2

DNA: TGCGCTACGAGTTCGGGACTAGCTCACAATGAGCAGTTCTTC
CDR3: CATSSGLAHNEQFF
J: TRBJ2-1
V: TRBV27
length: 14
size: .
D: TRBD2

DNA: TGTGCCAGCAGCTTAATACTCCGAGGGGAGGTCGAGCAGTACTTC
CDR3: CASSLILRGEVEQYF
J: TRBJ2-7
V: TRBV7-2
length: 15
size: few
D: .

DNA: TGCGCCAGCAGCCAAGAATCAGGGAGAGGCTATGGCTACACCTTC
CDR3: CASSQESGRGYGYTF
J: TRBJ1-2
V: TRBV4-1
length: 15
size: few
D: .

DNA: TGCGCCAGCAGCCAACGTCAAACAGATCCCAATGGCTACACCTTC
CDR3: CASSQRQTDPNGYTF
J: TRBJ1-2
V: TRBV4-1
length: 15
size: .
D: .

DNA: TGCAGCGTTGAGCGGGACAGGACGGGAGATACGCAGTATTTT
CDR3: CSVERDRTGDTQYF
J: TRBJ2-3
V: TRBV29-1
length: 14
size: few
D: TRBD1

DNA: TGTGCCAGCATCCCCTTTTGGGGGGCGGAGGACGAGCAGTACTTC
CDR3: CASIPFWGAEDEQYF
J: TRBJ2-7
V: TRBV27
length: 15
size: .
D: .

DNA: TGCAGCGTTGAGGTCGGGGAGCTGTTTTTT
CDR3: CSVEVGELFF
J: TRBJ2-2
V: TRBV29-1
length: 10
size: few
D: .

DNA: TGTGCCAGCAGCTTGGAAGAGGGGCAGTACTTC
CDR3: CASSLEEGQYF
J: TRBJ2-7
V: TRBV5-5
length: 11
size: .
D: .

DNA: TGTGCCAGCATGAATCTGCTAGGGGAGCAGCCCCAGCATTTT
CDR3: CASMNLLGEQPQHF
J: TRBJ1-5
V: TRBV6-1
length: 14
size: few
D: .

DNA: TGCAGTGCTCCGGACCCCGTCTTACAGGGATTGATGAACACTGAAGCTTTCTTT
CDR3: CSAPDPVLQGLMNTEAFF
J: TRBJ1-1
V: TRBV20-1
length: 18
size: few
D: .

DNA: TGTGCCAGCAGCTTACTGAACACTGAAGCTTTCTTT
CDR3: CASSLLNTEAFF
J: TRBJ1-1
V: TRBV13
length: 12
size: many
D: .

DNA: TGCGCCAGCAGCTTCGGGGGACTAGCTAACTACAATGAGCAGTTCTTC
CDR3: CASSFGGLANYNEQFF
J: TRBJ2-1
V: TRBV5-1
length: 16
size: .
D: TRBD2

DNA: TGTGCCAGCAGTTTCTCCCCCTTTCCCGGGACTTCTGAAAAACTGTTTTTT
CDR3: CASSFSPFPGTSEKLFF
J: TRBJ1-4
V: TRBV6-5
length: 17
size: many
D: .

DNA: TGCGACAGCAGCCAAGAGGACAGGGCCACAGATACGCAGTATTTT
CDR3: CDSSQEDRATDTQYF
J: TRBJ2-3
V: TRBV4-1
length: 15
size: .
D: TRBD1

DNA: TGTGCCAGCAGCATTCCCGGGGGGACTAGCACAGATACGCAGTATTTT
CDR3: CASSIPGGTSTDTQYF
J: TRBJ2-3
V: TRBV9
length: 16
size: .
D: TRBD2

DNA: TGCGCCAGCAGCCACCCGGGAGACGGGTCAACCAATGAGCAGTTCTTC
CDR3: CASSHPGDGSTNEQFF
J: TRBJ2-1
V: TRBV4-1
length: 16
size: few
D: .

DNA: TGCAGCTGCGAGGGGGGACAGGGGGCCCTCACTGAAGCTTTCTTT
CDR3: CSCEGGQGALTEAFF
J: TRBJ1-1
V: TRBV29-1
length: 15
size: .
D: TRBD1

DNA: TGTGCCAGCAGCCCTATCGGGGGTGGGGATGAGCAGTTCTTC
CDR3: CASSPIGGGDEQFF
J: TRBJ2-1
V: TRBV7-3
length: 14
size: .
D: .

DNA: TGTGCCAGCAGCAGCCTGTATGGAGGGGAGACCCAGTACTTC
CDR3: CASSSLYGGETQYF
J: TRBJ2-5
V: TRBV27
length: 14
size: .
D: .

DNA: TGCGCCAGCAGCCAAGATGGAGCGGGGACTAGCACAGATACGCAGTATTTT
CDR3: CASSQDGAGTSTDTQYF
J: TRBJ2-3
V: TRBV4-3
length: 17
size: few
D: TRBD2

DNA: TGTGCCAGCAGCTTCAATTCCGGGACGGCGGAGAGCATATATTTT
CDR3: CASSFNSGTAESIYF
J: TRBJ1-3
V: TRBV5-5
length: 15
size: many
D: .

DNA: TGTGCCAGCAGCGTAGGGACTACCAGCACAGATACGCAGTATTTT
CDR3: CASSVGTTSTDTQYF
J: TRBJ2-3
V: TRBV9
length: 15
size: few
D: .

DNA: TGTGCCAGCAGGAGGGGCGAAGCCGGGGAGCTGTTTTTT
CDR3: CASRRGEAGELFF
J: TRBJ2-2
V: TRBV6-5
length: 13
size: .
D: .

DNA: TGTGCCAGCAGCTTCGGACAGAATGAGCAGTTCTTC
CDR3: CASSFGQNEQFF
J: TRBJ2-1
V: TRBV7-9
length: 12
size: many
D: .

DNA: TGTGCCAGCAGCTTGTTCAGGGGAGAGACCCAGTACTTC
CDR3: CASSLFRGETQYF
J: TRBJ2-5
V: TRBV5-5
length: 13
size: .
D: .

DNA: TGCGCCAGCAGCCCGGACGGATCCTCCTCCTACGAGCAGTACTTC
CDR3: CASSPDGSSSYEQYF
J: TRBJ2-7
V: TRBV5-1
length: 15
size: many
D: .

DNA: TGTGCCAGCAGCTTAATTGCAGGGGGGTACACAGATACGCAGTATTTT
CDR3: CASSLIAGGYTDTQYF
J: TRBJ2-3
V: TRBV7-2
length: 16
size: .
D: .

DNA: TGTGCCAGCAGTCGCATTCTAGCGGGGGGTCCGGAGGAGACCCAGTACTTC
CDR3: CASSRILAGGPEETQYF
J: TRBJ2-5
V: TRBV12-3/TRBV12-4
length: 17
size: few
D: TRBD2

DNA: TGTGCCAGCTCGATGAAGACTAGCGGGGTTAAGGGGACCAAAAACATTCAGTACTTC
CDR3: CASSMKTSGVKGTKNIQYF
J: TRBJ2-4
V: TRBV7-3
length: 19
size: .
D: TRBD2

DNA: TGCGCCAGCAGCCAATCGATCGGGACCCGAGGCACAGATACGCAGTATTTT
CDR3: CASSQSIGTRGTDTQYF
J: TRBJ2-3
V: TRBV4-1
length: 17
size: many
D: .

DNA: TGTGCCAGCAGGCCTGTGGGGGCTGACAATGAGCAGTTCTTC
CDR3: CASRPVGADNEQFF
J: TRBJ2-1
V: TRBV7-2
length: 14
size: many
D: .

DNA: TGTGCCAGCAGCCGCCCGACTAGCGGGGGCGCGAGCTCCTACAATGAGCAGTTCTTC
CDR3: CASSRPTSGGASSYNEQFF
J: TRBJ2-1
V: TRBV7-9
length: 19
size: .
D: TRBD2

DNA: TGCGCCAGCAGCCAAGTGGGTGCGGACAGGGGCTACACCTTC
CDR3: CASSQVGADRGYTF
J: TRBJ1-2
V: TRBV4-1
length: 14
size: few
D: TRBD1

DNA: TGTGCCAGCGAGGTGGGGGGAGGGACTGAAGCTTTCTTT
CDR3: CASEVGGGTEAFF
J: TRBJ1-1
V: TRBV6-5
length: 13
size: many
D: .

DNA: TGCAGTGCTAGAGATATGGGGGGTGAAGCTTTCTTT
CDR3: CSARDMGGEAFF
J: TRBJ1-1
V: TRBV20-1
length: 12
size: few
D: .

DNA: TGCAGCGCCGGGACAAATGAGCAGTTCTTC
CDR3: CSAGTNEQFF
J: TRBJ2-1
V: TRBV29-1
length: 10
size: many
D: .

DNA: TGCGCCAGCAGCTTTACACGTGTTGGCACCGGGGAGCTGTTTTTT
CDR3: CASSFTRVGTGELFF
J: TRBJ2-2
V: TRBV5-1
length: 15
size: .
D: .